The sample holds one count of the clone carrying this TCR beta chain. The table came from immunoSEQ multiplex PCR; TCRdb's copy has only in-frame clones and leaves some out. The table has about 55,000 clones, nearly 90% seen once; the top ten hold more than 3.5%. This sample was taken from a study of control samples from healthy donors and cancer patients. The CDR3 consists of 13 residues. Looked up from germline, CDR1 is MNHEY and CDR2 is SVGAGI. V lost 2 bases, J lost 5 bases, and 9 bases lay in between. The material sequenced was blood. V and J are TRBV6-5 and TRBJ1-2; D call uncertain. This clonotype originated in a man aged 45-65 years in good health. The CDR3 DNA reads as TGTGCCAGCAGTTACGTCGGAGGGTATGGCTACACCTTC. Translating gives CASSYVGGYGYTF.